Below are 21 T cell receptor beta chains sequenced from a single sample in a study of spatial heterogeneity in lung cancer. Via MiXCR, TCRdb re-called the 5' RACE reads, giving one row per CDR3 protein. Among more than 80,000 distinct CDR3 sequences, roughly 12% were seen once, and the ten largest hold 35% to 45%. Time point reported: sample taken at primary tumor resection. The specimen comprised PBMCs, sampled at surgery. All receptors derive from a male donor with early-stage non-small cell lung cancer.

This clonotype was seen at least ten times. CDR3 sequence (DNA): TGCGCCAGCAGCCAAGCGGGGGGCGGCTATGGCTACACCTTC. Translation: CASSQAGGGYGYTF. V is TRBV4-1 and J is TRBJ1-2, with D possibly being TRBD1 (6 bases). Germline lookup yields CDR1 MGHRA and CDR2 YSYEKL. Deletions cut 1 base from V and 4 bases from J, with 10 bases between. CDR3 length: 14 amino acids.

The genes are TRBV28 and TRBJ2-7; D is undetermined. Germline values: CDR1 MDHEN, CDR2 SYDVKM. V lost 8 bases and J lost 3, with 14 bases in between. This CDR3 region has 13 residues. The CDR3 sequence: CASGPARNYEQYF. The CDR3 DNA reads TGTGCCAGCGGCCCCGCCCGGAACTACGAGCAGTACTTC.

This clonotype was seen repeatedly, ten times or more. The V and J genes are TRBV6-2 or TRBV6-3 and TRBJ2-7; 7 bases map to TRBD1. This CDR3 has 14 amino acids. V dropped 8 bases and J dropped 3; count of bases not matched to a gene: 10. Germline loops: CDR1 MNHEY, CDR2 SVGEGT. The CDR3 region has the DNA TGTGCCAGCCGTCGACAGGGAGTGTTCTACGAGCAGTACTTC. Translated, it gives CASRRQGVFYEQYF.

As for this clonotype: At one end the junction does not follow the germline gene, possibly because of a read error. The gene calls are TRBV20-1 and TRBJ2-1; tentatively, D is TRBD2 (6 bases). The V gene's germline CDR1 is DFQATT and CDR2 SNEGSKA (reference sequence). CDR3 size: 15 residues. The CDR3 sequence: CSARLRGGAYNEQFF. The CDR3 DNA reads as TGCAGTGCTAGACTGCGGGGTGGGGCTTACAATGAGCAGTTCTTT.

This clonotype was seen repeatedly, ten times or more. The CDR3 here is CSAREGPREQYF. The CDR3 nucleotides are TGCAGTGCTAGAGAAGGGCCGAGGGAGCAGTACTTC. This chain connects TRBV20-1 to TRBJ2-7; D unresolved. The CDR3 spans 12 residues. Trimming left V 0 bases short and J 7 bases short, with 10 bases between. CDR1 and CDR2 (germline): DFQATT, SNEGSKA (reference sequence).

This clonotype was observed a handful of times. The V and J genes are TRBV7-2 and TRBJ2-1, with unresolved D. The CDR3 spans 14 residues. V was clipped by 1 base and J by 6 bases, with 10 bases between them. In germline, CDR1 is SGHTA, CDR2 FQGNSA. The CDR3 loop is CASSLGARSNEQFF. The CDR3 DNA is TGTGCCAGCAGCTTAGGGGCTAGGAGCAATGAGCAGTTCTTC.

This clonotype was recorded a few times. The J gene is TRBJ2-5, the V gene TRBV7-6, with TRBD2 identical over 8 bases. The junction had 12 bases not matched to a gene; V was cut back by 4 bases and J by 5 bases. Germline CDR1 SGHVS, CDR2 FNYEAQ. The CDR3 runs 16 residues. In DNA form, the CDR3 reads TGTGCCAGCAGCTCCGTCAAGTGGGGCGGGAGGGAGACCCAGTACTTC. Its translation is CASSSVKWGGRETQYF.

Worth noting for this clonotype: An end of the junction differs from the germline gene, which may be a read error. V gene TRBV5-6 combines with J gene TRBJ2-3; no clear D gene. The V gene's germline CDR1 is SGHDT and CDR2 YYEEEE. This CDR3 has 15 amino acids. CDR3 residues: CVSSLAQPFTDTQYF. The CDR3 DNA is TGTGTCAGCAGCTTGGCTCAGCCTTTCACAGATACGCAGTATTTT. Complete variable domain (other parts from reference TRBV5-6 and TRBJ2-3): DAGVTQSPTHLIKTRGQQVTLRCSPKSGHDTVSWYQQALGQGPQFIFQYYEEEERQRGNFPDRFSGHQFPNYSSELNVNALLLGDSALYLCVSSLAQPFTDTQYFGPGTRLTVL.

This chain links TRBV9 with TRBJ1-3; a weak D match, TRBD1 (5 bases). Germline CDR1 SGDLS, CDR2 YYNGEE. This CDR3 comprises 15 residues. Deletions cut 2 bases from V and 2 bases from J, with 11 bases between. The CDR3 spells CASSVSQGAGNTIYF. As DNA, the CDR3 is TGTGCCAGCAGCGTGAGCCAGGGAGCTGGAAACACCATATATTTT.

The CDR3 loop is CASSQTQGGDTQYF. As DNA, the CDR3 is TGTGCCAGCAGCCAAACCCAAGGAGGAGATACGCAGTATTTT. J is TRBJ2-3 and V is TRBV7-9, with TRBD2 as a possible D gene (5 bases). Germline V gene data show CDR1 as SEHNR and CDR2 as FQNEAQ (reference sequence). The CDR3 is 14 amino acids. Trimming shortened V by 5 bases and J by 5 bases, and 14 bases separated the two germline ends.

J is TRBJ2-7 and V is TRBV10-3; D is unclear. Trimming pared 0 bases from V and 0 bases from J, leaving 6 bases between. Germline V gene lookup returns CDR1 ENHRY and CDR2 SYGVKD. The CDR3 totals 14 residues. CDR3 sequence: CAISESLGSYEQYF. The CDR3 DNA is TGTGCCATCAGTGAGTCTTTGGGCTCCTACGAGCAGTACTTC.

Ten or more counts support this clonotype. This chain uses TRBV2 with TRBJ2-7; D not resolved. The length of the CDR3 is 14 residues. Germline CDR1 and CDR2: SNHLY and FYNNEI. Trimming cost V 9 bases and J 3 bases, with 18 bases left between them. This CDR3 reads CARRQSHEGYEQYF. DNA for the CDR3: TGTGCCAGAAGACAATCCCATGAAGGCTACGAGCAGTACTTC. The whole variable domain, remainder taken from reference TRBV2 and TRBJ2-7, is EPEVTQTPSHQVTQMGQEVILRCVPISNHLYFYWYRQILGQKVEFLVSFYNNEISEKSEIFDDQFSVERPDGSNFTLKIRSTKLEDSAMYFCARRQSHEGYEQYFGPGTRLTVT.

This clonotype was detected many times. The J gene is TRBJ2-7, the V gene TRBV7-9; D uncertain. V lost 1 base and J 4 bases, leaving 5 bases between the germline ends. CDR3 length: 12 residues. Germline CDR1 reads SEHNR; CDR2 reads FQNEAQ (reference sequence). This CDR3 reads CASSLVGYEQYF. The DNA for the CDR3 is TGTGCCAGCAGCTTAGTCGGTTACGAGCAGTACTTC.

This clonotype was seen a single time. V is TRBV23-1 and J is TRBJ2-7; D is unresolved. TRBV23-1 is an ORF for which the function is uncertain. The CDR3 covers 18 residues. V gave up 8 bases and J gave up 2 bases, with 28 bases separating them. CDR3 in DNA: TGCGCCAGCGACGCGTGGTTAACGGGCTCTGGTAGCCCCTACGAGCAGTACTTC. Translation gives CASDAWLTGSGSPYEQYF.

The chain links TRBV20-1 to TRBJ2-7; D perhaps matches TRBD2 (6 bases). V was trimmed by 5 bases and J by 6 bases, leaving 17 bases between them. CDR1 and CDR2 (germline): DFQATT, SNEGSKA (reference sequence). This CDR3 is 13 amino acids long. CDR3 nucleotide sequence: TGCAGTGCTGCCTACCCGGACGGGAGCGAGCAGTACTTC. It yields the protein CSAAYPDGSEQYF.

This chain links TRBV20-1 with TRBJ1-1; a possible D gene is TRBD1 (5 bases). The CDR3 consists of 14 residues. In germline, CDR1 is DFQATT, CDR2 SNEGSKA (reference sequence). V gave up 1 base and J gave up 4 bases, with 13 bases separating them. CDR3 in amino acids: CSARAPGIGTEAFF. DNA for the CDR3: TGCAGTGCTAGAGCCCCAGGGATTGGCACTGAAGCTTTCTTT.

This chain links TRBV11-2 with TRBJ2-5, with D possibly being TRBD1 or TRBD2 (6 bases each). Germline CDR1 and CDR2: SGHAT and FQNNGV. Deletions cut 3 bases from V and 4 bases from J, with 18 bases between. The CDR3 has 16 amino acids. CDR3 sequence (DNA): TGTGCCAGCAGCTTTTCCGGGGGCGGTCAGGCAGAGACCCAGTACTTC. Its protein product is CASSFSGGGQAETQYF.

The table lists this clonotype with a few counts. The rearrangement joins TRBV19 to TRBJ2-4, with TRBD1 matching over 7 bases. CDR1 and CDR2 (germline): LNHDA, SQIVND (reference sequence). The CDR3 sequence is 16 residues long. With V trimmed by 4 bases and J by 0 bases, 6 bases remained unmatched. DNA for the CDR3: TGTGCCAGTAGTACCGGGGACAGTATAGCCAAAAACATTCAGTACTTC. It is translated as CASSTGDSIAKNIQYF.

The CDR3: CSVDRTGGNEQFF. The DNA for the CDR3 is TGCAGCGTTGATCGGACAGGGGGTAATGAGCAGTTCTTC. This chain uses TRBV29-1 with TRBJ2-1; the match to TRBD1 covers 10 bases. The CDR3 length is 13 residues. J gave up 7 bases and V 3 bases, and 3 bases lay outside the gene matches. Per germline, CDR1 SQVTM and CDR2 ANQGSEA.

This clonotype came up many times. The rearrangement links TRBV28 to TRBJ2-7; 8 nucleotides align to TRBD1. V shed 2 bases and J 4 bases; nucleotides not matched to a gene: 10. This CDR3 comprises 16 residues. CDR1 MDHEN and CDR2 SYDVKM come from the germline V gene. This CDR3 reads CASSLTPPTGGYEQYF. The CDR3 nucleotides are TGTGCCAGCAGTTTAACCCCTCCTACAGGGGGGTACGAGCAGTACTTC.

This sequence joins TRBV29-1 and TRBJ2-3; tentative D call: TRBD1 (6 bases). With 3 bases removed from V and 5 bases from J, the gap between germline ends came to 15 bases. The CDR3 is 14 residues long. Germline loops: CDR1 SQVTM, CDR2 ANQGSEA. The CDR3 nucleotides read TGCAGCGTTGACGCAGGGGCGGTTGTAGATACGCAGTATTTT. Translated: CSVDAGAVVDTQYF.